This entry concerns a single T cell receptor beta chain. It lacks a known antigen. No clone much larger than this one lies a single base away; base qualities are absent. This entry is derived from a study of CD8 T cells in Susac syndrome (dated by TCRdb to between 2019 and 2020). Background on the whole study: Among the sequenced Susac syndrome patients, more than five had clinically active disease and eight or nine were in clinical remission. Susac syndrome patients were therapy-naive, on corticosteroids (some also receiving IVIg), or on IVIg alone at blood withdrawal. Whether CD8+ T cell activation and differentiation in Susac syndrome was antigen driven was tested using repertoire sequencing.

CDR1 and CDR2, looked up from the germline V gene, are SGHTA and FQGNSA. V lost 3 bases and J lost 8 bases, and the count of bases not matched to a germline gene is 4. The CDR3 covers 13 residues, taking in both the cysteine and the phenylalanine. CDR3 DNA only is kept here, 39 bases in frame from base 1. The paper's findings and limits, for the study overall: The number of individuals in the TCR sequencing and HLA analysis was acknowledged as relatively small. In patients with Susac syndrome, the CD4+ T cell repertoire showed no detectable clonal expansion.

RNA was extracted using the RNeasy kit, and about 0.45 to 1 microgram was reverse transcribed with random hexamers. TCR beta CDR3 regions were amplified with the immunoSEQ multiplex PCR assay covering 54 Vbeta and 13 Jbeta segments. To correct PCR amplification bias, a synthetic template baseline was used for both primer optimization and computational correction. The published analysis was carried out like this. Reads were assigned to V, D and J genes according to IMGT and analyzed in immunoSEQ Analyzer, with only productive sequences retained. Clonality was computed as one minus Shannon entropy normalized by log2 of the number of productive unique sequences. For each patient and control, public and private clones were evaluated among the 100 most prevalent clones. Susac-specific clones were defined as absent from healthy and MS cohorts, 1052 published viral clones and other ImmuneACCESS disease sequences. TCRdb applied fastp at Q25 and MiXCR to the public reads, then kept only in-frame beta chains. Each record represents a unique CDR3 protein, reported with the most common genes and DNA among its rows. These V and J calls are TCRdb output, not the study's own analysis. Present in this sample are more than 150,000 distinct CDR3 sequences, almost 96% of which were seen just once. Of the sample, roughly 0.093% falls within the top ten clones.

High-throughput TCR beta sequencing profiled peripheral blood CD8+ and CD4+ T cells from healthy donors, Susac syndrome patients and multiple sclerosis patients. The Susac syndrome patients fulfilled recently defined diagnostic criteria for either definite or probable disease. Bulk CD8+ and CD4+ T cells were purified by magnetic negative isolation, whereas CD8+ TEMRA cells were enriched by FACS. Blood was collected in EDTA tubes and processed within 24 hours, with PBMCs isolated through density gradient centrifugation. PBMCs destined for TCR sequencing were cryopreserved in liquid nitrogen and later thawed in a 37 °C water bath. Purity of sorted or isolated CD4+, CD8+ and CD8+ TEMRA cells was at least 90%.

The sequence was obtained from a human donor with Susac syndrome. Recombination joined TRBV7-2 with TRBJ1-1, with 9 central nucleotides matching TRBD1. The sample taken for sequencing was CD4+ T cells from PBMCs. The CDR3 amino acid sequence is: CASSFGQGWEAFF. The DNA sequence is TGTGCCAGCAGCTTCGGACAGGGGTGGGAAGCTTTCTTT.